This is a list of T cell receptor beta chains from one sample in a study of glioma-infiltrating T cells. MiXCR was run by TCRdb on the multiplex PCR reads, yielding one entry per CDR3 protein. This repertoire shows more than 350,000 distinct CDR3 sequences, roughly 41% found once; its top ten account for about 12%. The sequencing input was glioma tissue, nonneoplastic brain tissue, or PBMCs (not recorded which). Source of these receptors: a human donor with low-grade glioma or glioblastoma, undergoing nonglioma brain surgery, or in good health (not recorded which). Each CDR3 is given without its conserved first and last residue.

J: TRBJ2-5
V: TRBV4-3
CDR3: ASSQVAGETQY

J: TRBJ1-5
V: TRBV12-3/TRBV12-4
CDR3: ASSPGTPNYSNQPQH

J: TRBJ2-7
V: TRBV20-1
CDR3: SASRANWGNEQY

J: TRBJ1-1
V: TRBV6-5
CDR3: ASSYKNTEAF

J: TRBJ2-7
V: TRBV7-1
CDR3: ASSYHGDSYEQY

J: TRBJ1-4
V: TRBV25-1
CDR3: ASSEGTGGLFNEKLF

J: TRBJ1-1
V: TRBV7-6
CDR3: ASSPIAKGNTEAF

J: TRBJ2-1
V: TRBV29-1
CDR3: SAGQGFYNEQF

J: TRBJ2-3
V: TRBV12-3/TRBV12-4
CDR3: ASTSADRYSTDTKY

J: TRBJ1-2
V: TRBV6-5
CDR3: ASSYAHTGREGYT

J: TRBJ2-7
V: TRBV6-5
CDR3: ASSSRQGSDKQY

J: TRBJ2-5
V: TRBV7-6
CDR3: ASSSEFLGTQY

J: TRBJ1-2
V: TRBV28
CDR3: ASSLYRGYGYT

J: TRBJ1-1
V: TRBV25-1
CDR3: ASSERESTEAF

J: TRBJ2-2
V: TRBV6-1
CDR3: ASTSIKNTGELL

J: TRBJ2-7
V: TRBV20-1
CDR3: SAPRQGLAYEQY

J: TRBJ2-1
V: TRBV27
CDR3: ASSLNLASEQF

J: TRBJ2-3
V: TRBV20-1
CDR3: SARGAGRTDTRY

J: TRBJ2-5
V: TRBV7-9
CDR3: ASSFVGLQETQY

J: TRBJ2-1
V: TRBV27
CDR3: ASSRDPRNEQF

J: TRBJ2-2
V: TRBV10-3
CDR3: AISELGSREKELF

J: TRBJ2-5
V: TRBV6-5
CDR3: ASSYAAPGLAAYQETQY

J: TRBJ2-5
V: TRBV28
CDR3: ASSSRLAGRRETQY

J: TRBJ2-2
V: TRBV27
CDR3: ASSLHSTGELF

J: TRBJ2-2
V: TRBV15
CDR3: ATSSLAGGPITGELF

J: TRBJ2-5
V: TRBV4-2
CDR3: ASSPRQKETQY